These 23 T cell receptor beta chains share one sample of origin, sequenced in a study of cytomegalovirus exposure and HLA in healthy donors. Amplification used 60 Vbeta primers and 13 Jbeta primers. The table came from immunoSEQ multiplex PCR; TCRdb's copy has only in-frame clones and leaves some out. The data show 60,000 to 75,000 clones, approximately 76% seen once. Sequencing was performed on PBMCs. All receptors derive from a middle-aged man in good health and CMV-seronegative.

The chain uses TRBV5-6 and TRBJ1-3; D not resolved. This CDR3 is 14 amino acids long. Trimming took off 3 bases at V and 2 bases at J, with 9 bases between the two ends. Germline V gives CDR1 SGHDT, CDR2 YYEEEE. DNA for the CDR3: TGTGCCAGCAGCTGGAGAGGGACTGGAAACACCATATATTTT. It encodes CASSWRGTGNTIYF.

The chain uses TRBV30 and TRBJ2-7; 9 bases fit TRBD1. V lost 5 bases and J lost 0; bases outside the gene matches: 2. Germline values: CDR1 GTSNPN, CDR2 SVGIG (reference sequence). The CDR3 runs to 13 residues. The CDR3 reads CAWRGQGSYEQYF. The CDR3 region has the DNA TGTGCCTGGCGGGGACAGGGCTCCTACGAGCAGTACTTC.

A word on this clone: One junction end disagrees with the germline gene, perhaps due to a read error. This chain connects TRBV7-9 to TRBJ1-2, with D possibly being TRBD1 (6 bases). The V gene's germline CDR1 is SEHNR and CDR2 FQNEAQ (reference sequence). This CDR3 comprises 17 residues. The CDR3 nucleotides are TGTTCCAGCAGCTCTGGCGACCGGGACATCCCTACTTATGGCTACACCTTC. This gives the protein CSSSSGDRDIPTYGYTF.

The V gene is TRBV6-1, the J gene TRBJ1-1, with D hard to call. V was pared by 0 bases and J by 11 bases, with 13 bases between. CDR3 length: 13 amino acids. CDR1 is MNHNS and CDR2 is SASEGT in the germline V gene. The CDR3 DNA reads TGTGCCAGCAGTGAAGCGGTCGCGGTACTCGCTTTCTTT. Its translation is CASSEAVAVLAFF.

The V gene is TRBV9, the J gene TRBJ2-3; 8 nucleotides line up with TRBD2. V shed 0 bases and J 2 bases; nucleotides not matched to a gene: 2. Germline V gene lookup returns CDR1 SGDLS and CDR2 YYNGEE. The CDR3 runs to 15 residues. CDR3 nucleotides: TGTGCCAGCAGCGTAGTAGCGGGGAACACAGATACGCAGTATTTT. This encodes CASSVVAGNTDTQYF.

This clone showed up just once. This chain connects TRBV7-9 to TRBJ2-7; 9 nucleotides match TRBD1. This CDR3 has 16 amino acids. The V segment lost 5 bases and the J segment 2 bases; nucleotides outside the gene matches: 10. Germline V gives CDR1 SEHNR, CDR2 FQNEAQ (reference sequence). The CDR3 loop reads CASSAIDRGVPYEQYF. As DNA, the CDR3 is TGTGCCAGCAGCGCGATAGACAGGGGGGTACCCTACGAGCAGTACTTC.

This clone was observed a single time. The chain links TRBV30 to TRBJ2-3, with D possibly matching TRBD1 (7 bases). Trimming cost V 5 bases and J 2 bases, with 11 bases left between them. In germline, CDR1 is GTSNPN, CDR2 SVGIG (reference sequence). The CDR3 extends over 13 amino acids. DNA of the CDR3: TGTGCCTGGGACAGGGAGGCCACAGATACGCAGTATTTT. This codes for CAWDREATDTQYF.

This chain links TRBV11-2 with TRBJ2-2; D unclear. CDR1 and CDR2 (germline): SGHAT, FQNNGV. Trimming shortened V by 6 bases and J by 1 base, and 6 bases separated the two germline ends. The CDR3 has 13 residues. The DNA of the CDR3 is TGTGCCAGCAGTCCAGGGAACACCGGGGAGCTGTTTTTT. This encodes CASSPGNTGELFF.

This clone was seen a handful of times. The genes are TRBV6-1 and TRBJ2-2; 11 nucleotides agree with TRBD1. CDR1 and CDR2 from the germline V gene are MNHNS and SASEGT. Trimming at V came to 4 bases and at J to 4 bases, leaving 5 bases not matched to a gene. This CDR3 comprises 16 residues. CDR3 coding DNA: TGTGCCAGCAGTGCCCGGACAGGGGGCTTCACCGGGGAGCTGTTTTTT. As protein: CASSARTGGFTGELFF.

The V call is TRBV7-2, the J call TRBJ2-7; 8 nucleotides align to TRBD2. The CDR3 extends over 16 amino acids. CDR1 SGHTA and CDR2 FQGNSA come from the germline V gene. V lost 7 bases to trimming and J lost 1 base; unmatched junction nucleotides: 12. CDR3 coding DNA: TGTGCCAGCACCGCACCCTCTAGCGGGCCTTCCTACGAGCAGTACTTC. Encoded protein: CASTAPSSGPSYEQYF.

The chain recombines TRBV4-1 with TRBJ1-3, with D hard to call. There are 15 residues in the CDR3. V shed 0 bases and J shed 0 bases, with 6 bases lying between them. The germline CDR1 and CDR2 sequences are MGHRA and YSYEKL. The CDR3 nucleotides read TGCGCCAGCAGCCAAGATGAGTACTCTGGAAACACCATATATTTT. As protein: CASSQDEYSGNTIYF.

The rearrangement links TRBV13 to TRBJ1-1; D gene unclear. Germline-derived CDR1 and CDR2 are PRHDT and FYEKMQ (reference sequence). This CDR3 has 11 residues. With 1 base removed from V and 7 bases from J, the gap between germline ends came to 4 bases. Written as DNA, the CDR3 is TGTGCCAGCAGCTTAGTACTTGAAGCTTTCTTT. The encoded protein is CASSLVLEAFF.

The chain uses TRBV4-1 and TRBJ1-1; TRBD1 aligns across 8 bases. Trimming at V came to 0 bases and at J to 7 bases, leaving 4 bases not matched to a gene. Per germline, CDR1 MGHRA and CDR2 YSYEKL. This CDR3 comprises 14 residues. The CDR3, as DNA: TGCGCCAGCAGCCAAGATTCAGGGGGCCGTGAAGCTTTCTTT. Translating gives CASSQDSGGREAFF.

The chain carries TRBV7-2 and TRBJ2-3; 14 bases match TRBD2. The CDR3 is made up of 18 amino acids. Germline CDR1 reads SGHTA; CDR2 reads FQGNSA. After removal of 0 bases from V and 1 base from J, the junction contained 3 bases not matched to a gene. The CDR3 loop reads CASSLAPGLAGGTDTQYF. CDR3 bases: TGTGCCAGCAGCTTAGCCCCGGGACTAGCGGGGGGCACAGATACGCAGTATTTT.

The chain employs TRBV10-3 and TRBJ1-1, with D tentatively TRBD1 (6 bases). The germline gives CDR1 ENHRY, CDR2 SYGVKD. The CDR3 sequence is 13 residues long. V was shortened by 10 bases and J by 4 bases, with 16 bases between the two germline ends. This chain's CDR3 is CASRQDGSTEAFF. In DNA, the CDR3 is TGTGCCAGCAGACAGGACGGGAGCACTGAAGCTTTCTTT.

This clone was recorded a few times. J is TRBJ2-3 and V is TRBV21-1; the table's D gene call, TRBD1, was not cross checked with the DNA. TRBV21-1 is termed a pseudogene. The CDR3 covers 17 residues. For the CDR3, the DNA is TGTGCCAGCAGCAAAGCGGGACAGGGGGCATATGCAGATACGCAGTATTTT. Translating gives CASSKAGQGAYADTQYF.

The chain has TRBV9 and TRBJ2-1; 8 nucleotides agree with TRBD2. In germline, CDR1 is SGDLS, CDR2 YYNGEE. Trimming took 3 bases from V and 7 from J; bases not matched to a gene: 15. This CDR3 has 17 residues. The CDR3 nucleotides are TGTGCCAGCAGCGCGGGGGGGGTGGGCAGGGAAGGGAATGAGCAGTTCTTC. This codes for CASSAGGVGREGNEQFF.

The rearrangement uses TRBV19 and TRBJ1-2; 9 bases match TRBD1. The J segment lost 7 bases and the V segment lost 5 bases, leaving 5 bases of the junction unmatched. There are 13 residues in the CDR3. Germline loops: CDR1 LNHDA, CDR2 SQIVND (reference sequence). CDR3 residues: CASSSRDRAGYTF. The CDR3 DNA reads as TGTGCCAGTAGTTCTCGGGACAGGGCTGGCTACACCTTC.

The V and J genes are TRBV5-4 and TRBJ1-2; no definite D call. Germline-derived CDR1 and CDR2 are SGHNT and YYREEE (reference sequence). Trimming removed 10 bases from V and 1 base from J, with 20 bases in between. The CDR3 length is 15 residues. In DNA form, the CDR3 reads TGTGCCCCACCCGGGTCGGAGTTTGATAACTATGGCTACACCTTC. It codes for CAPPGSEFDNYGYTF.

The rearrangement links TRBV5-6 to TRBJ2-7, with 12 bases aligning to TRBD2. Trimming at V came to 4 bases and at J to 3 bases, leaving 14 bases not matched to a gene. Germline V gives CDR1 SGHDT, CDR2 YYEEEE. This CDR3 contains 18 residues. The CDR3 bases are TGTGCCAGCAGCGTACGTACCCTCACTAGCGGGGGGTTCTACGAGCAGTACTTC. As protein: CASSVRTLTSGGFYEQYF.

This clone came up a few times. V and J are TRBV30 and TRBJ2-7, with 7 bases aligning to TRBD1. This CDR3 contains 13 residues. The V segment lost 0 bases and the J segment 4 bases; nucleotides outside the gene matches: 3. Germline loops: CDR1 GTSNPN, CDR2 SVGIG (reference sequence). As DNA, the CDR3 is TGTGCCTGGAGTGTGGGCAGGGGGTACGAGCAGTACTTC. Its translation: CAWSVGRGYEQYF. Combining the CDR3 with reference TRBV30 and TRBJ2-7 gives the whole variable domain SQTIHQWPATLVQPVGSPLSLECTVEGTSNPNLYWYRQAAGRGLQLLFYSVGIGQISSEVPQNLSASRPQDRQFILSSKKLLLSDSGFYLCAWSVGRGYEQYFGPGTRLTVT.

V is TRBV9 and J is TRBJ2-1, with no clear D. Trimming cost V 5 bases and J 7 bases, with 13 bases left between them. CDR1 and CDR2 (germline): SGDLS, YYNGEE. The CDR3 length is 13 residues. In DNA, the CDR3 is TGTGCCAGCAGAGCGTTTGGTGAGAATGAGCAGTTCTTC. Its protein product is CASRAFGENEQFF.

To note about this clone: A read error may account for a junction end that differs from germline. V and J are TRBV5-5 and TRBJ1-2; 8 bases are shared with TRBD1. CDR3 length: 13 amino acids. The germline V gene encodes CDR1 SGHKS and CDR2 YYEKEE (reference sequence). The CDR3 DNA sequence: TGTGCCAGCAGATTGGACAGGGTAATTCTCGCCACCTTC. It encodes CASRLDRVILATF.